Listed here is a single T cell receptor (beta chain). Per germline, CDR1 SGHDT and CDR2 YYEEEE. CDR3 length equals 15 residues. V lost 3 bases, J lost 8 bases, and 15 bases lay in between. Authors' data handling: How many nucleated cells were present was estimated from reference gene primer amplification. The repertoire was sequenced with immunoSEQ multiplex PCR; TCRdb's copy has only in-frame clones and lacks some. V and J calls and clone size are those listed in that table; D and trimming were worked out from the DNA. The sample holds 300,000 to 350,000 clones; about 91% are singletons and the top ten take 1.5% to 2%. This entry comes from a study of blood T cell repertoires in COVID-19. Study as a whole: Acute-phase and convalescent COVID-19 samples originated in the United States, Italy and Spain. T cells, B-cell-depleted T cells, or PBMCs supplied cDNA or gDNA.

Those enrolled in Seattle joined during active infection and were followed longitudinally afterward. The sequencing sample was made of peripheral blood. This sequence originates from a woman in her 30s with COVID-19, enrolled during active disease. This chain joins TRBV5-6 and TRBJ1-6; D may be TRBD1 (5 bases). The CDR3 reads CASSSQVLRDSPLHF. The DNA for the CDR3 is TGTGCCAGCAGCTCACAGGTTCTCAGGGATTCACCCCTCCACTTT.